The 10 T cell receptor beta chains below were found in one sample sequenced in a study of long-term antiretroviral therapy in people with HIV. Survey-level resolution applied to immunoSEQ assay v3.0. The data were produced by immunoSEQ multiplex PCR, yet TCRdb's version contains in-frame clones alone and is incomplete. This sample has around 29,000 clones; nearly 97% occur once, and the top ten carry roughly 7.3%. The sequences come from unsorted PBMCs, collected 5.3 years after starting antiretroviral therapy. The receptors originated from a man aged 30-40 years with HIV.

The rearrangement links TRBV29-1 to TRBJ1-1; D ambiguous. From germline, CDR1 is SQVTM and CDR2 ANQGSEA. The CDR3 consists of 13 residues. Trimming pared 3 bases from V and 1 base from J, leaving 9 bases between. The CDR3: CSVDVAANTEAFF. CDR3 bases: TGCAGCGTTGATGTGGCAGCGAACACTGAAGCTTTCTTT.

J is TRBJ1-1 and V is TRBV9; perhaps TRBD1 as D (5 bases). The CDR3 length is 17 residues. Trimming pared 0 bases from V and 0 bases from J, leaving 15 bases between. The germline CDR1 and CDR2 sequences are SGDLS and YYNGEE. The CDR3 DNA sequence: TGTGCCAGCAGCGTAGCTGCCACAGGCTTTATGAACACTGAAGCTTTCTTT. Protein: CASSVAATGFMNTEAFF.

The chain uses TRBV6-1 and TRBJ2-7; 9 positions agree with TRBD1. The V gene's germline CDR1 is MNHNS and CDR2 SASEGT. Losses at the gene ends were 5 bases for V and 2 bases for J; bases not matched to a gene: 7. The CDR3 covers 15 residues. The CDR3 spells CASSTDRGAAYEQYF. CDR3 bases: TGTGCCAGCAGTACGGACAGGGGAGCGGCCTACGAGCAGTACTTC.

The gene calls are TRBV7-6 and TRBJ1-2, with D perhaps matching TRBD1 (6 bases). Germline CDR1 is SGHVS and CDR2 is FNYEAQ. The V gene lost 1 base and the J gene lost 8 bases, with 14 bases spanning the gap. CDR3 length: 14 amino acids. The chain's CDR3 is CASSLGGALGGYTF. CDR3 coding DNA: TGTGCCAGCAGCTTAGGGGGGGCCTTGGGGGGCTACACCTTC.

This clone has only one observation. CDR3 coding DNA: TGTGCCAGCAGGGGGACAGACGGCTACACCTTC. Residues: CASRGTDGYTF. The genes are TRBV9 and TRBJ1-2; the match to TRBD1 covers 7 bases. The CDR3 is 11 residues long. The trim removed 5 bases at V and 8 bases at J, leaving 3 bases unmatched. CDR1 SGDLS and CDR2 YYNGEE come from the germline V gene.

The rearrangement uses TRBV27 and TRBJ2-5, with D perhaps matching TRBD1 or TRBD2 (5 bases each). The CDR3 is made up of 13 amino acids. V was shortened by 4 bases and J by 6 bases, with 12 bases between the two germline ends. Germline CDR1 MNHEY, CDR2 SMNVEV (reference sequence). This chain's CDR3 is CASSWDGRKTQYF. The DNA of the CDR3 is TGTGCCAGCAGTTGGGACGGCCGGAAGACCCAGTACTTC.

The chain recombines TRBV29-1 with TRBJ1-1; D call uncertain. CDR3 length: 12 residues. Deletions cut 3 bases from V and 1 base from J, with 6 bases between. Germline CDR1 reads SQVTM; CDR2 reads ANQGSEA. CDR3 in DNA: TGCAGCGTTGAGAGGCCGAACACTGAAGCTTTCTTT. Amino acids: CSVERPNTEAFF.

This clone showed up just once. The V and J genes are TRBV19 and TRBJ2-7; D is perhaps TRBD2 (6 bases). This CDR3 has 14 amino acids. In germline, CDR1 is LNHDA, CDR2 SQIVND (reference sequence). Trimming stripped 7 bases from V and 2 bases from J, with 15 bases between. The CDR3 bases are TGTGCCAGTACATCCCAGGCGGGGCCCTACGAGCAGTACTTC. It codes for CASTSQAGPYEQYF. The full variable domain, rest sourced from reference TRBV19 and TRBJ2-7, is DGGITQSPKYLFRKEGQNVTLSCEQNLNHDAMYWYRQDPGQGLRLIYYSQIVNDFQKGDIAEGYSVSREKKESFPLTVTSAQKNPTAFYLCASTSQAGPYEQYFGPGTRLTVT.

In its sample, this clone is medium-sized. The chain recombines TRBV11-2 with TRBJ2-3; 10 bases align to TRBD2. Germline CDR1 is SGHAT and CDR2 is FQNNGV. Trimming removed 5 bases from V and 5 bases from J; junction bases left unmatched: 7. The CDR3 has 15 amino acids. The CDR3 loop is CASSPGAGGVDTQYF. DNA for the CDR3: TGTGCCAGCAGCCCTGGAGCGGGAGGGGTAGATACGCAGTATTTT.

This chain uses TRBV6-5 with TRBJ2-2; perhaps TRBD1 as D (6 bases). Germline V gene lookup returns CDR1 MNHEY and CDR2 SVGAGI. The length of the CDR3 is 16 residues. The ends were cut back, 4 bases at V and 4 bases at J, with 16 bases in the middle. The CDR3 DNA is TGTGCCAGCAGTTCAGACCCGACAGGAGTCACCGGGGAGCTGTTTTTT. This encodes CASSSDPTGVTGELFF.